This T cell receptor beta chain was sequenced in a study of OX40 agonist ivuxolimab in advanced cancers. CDR3 length: 16 residues. Trimming removed 0 bases from V and 3 bases from J, with 14 bases in between. The V gene's germline CDR1 is MNHEY and CDR2 SMNVEV (reference sequence). Clones were read by immunoSEQ multiplex PCR, and TCRdb kept only the in-frame ones, dropping some. This sample has more than 60,000 clones, with around 86% found just once. The V and J genes are TRBV27 and TRBJ1-2; weak D call: TRBD1 (5 bases). The sample was CD4+ or CD8+ T cells sorted from blood, taken in a trial of the OX40 agonist ivuxolimab. The TCR sequence derives from an adult with an advanced solid tumor such as melanoma, head and neck, liver or kidney cancer. CDR3 sequence reads: CASSLSMDRGDYGYTF. DNA for the CDR3: TGTGCCAGCAGTTTATCGATGGACCGGGGGGACTATGGCTACACCTTC.